Listed here are 26 T cell receptor beta chains from one sample, sequenced in a study of blood T cell repertoires in COVID-19. Generated by immunoSEQ multiplex PCR, the TCRdb table keeps only in-frame clones and is missing some. Here the sample spans about 89,000 clones, 75% to 85% being singletons. The sequenced sample consisted of peripheral blood. The receptors originated from a woman over 75 with acute or convalescent COVID-19.

The chain employs TRBV5-1 and TRBJ2-7; 14 positions match TRBD2. CDR1 and CDR2 (germline): SGHRS, YFSETQ. V lost 1 base to trimming and J lost 9 bases; unmatched junction nucleotides: 12. The CDR3 has 17 amino acids. CDR3 amino acids: CASSLRGTSGSQNGQYF. CDR3 sequence (DNA): TGCGCCAGCAGCTTGCGGGGGACTAGCGGGAGCCAAAATGGGCAGTACTTC.

This clone occurred a few times. The rearrangement joins TRBV6-2 or TRBV6-3 to TRBJ2-2; TRBD2 is a possible D gene (5 bases). The CDR3 spans 14 residues. CDR1 MNHEY and CDR2 SVGEGT come from the germline V gene. V was shortened by 2 bases and J by 9 bases, with 13 bases between the two germline ends. CDR3 amino acids: CASSYRTVSRELFF. The DNA of the CDR3 is TGTGCCAGCAGTTACAGGACTGTAAGCCGGGAGCTGTTTTTT.

The rearrangement joins TRBV2 to TRBJ2-1; 7 bases line up with TRBD2. CDR3 length equals 15 residues. V was clipped by 4 bases and J by 7 bases; unmatched bases: 10. The V gene's germline CDR1 is SNHLY and CDR2 FYNNEI. CDR3 coding DNA: TGTGCCAGCAGTGGGGAGGGGAGAACAACGAATGAGCAGTTCTTC. Translated, it gives CASSGEGRTTNEQFF.

The chain employs TRBV30 and TRBJ1-1, with D perhaps matching TRBD1 (5 bases). The CDR3 totals 11 residues. Between the trimmed V and J ends, which lost 8 bases and 3 bases, there was a span of 10 bases. Germline CDR1 is GTSNPN and CDR2 is SVGIG (reference sequence). In nucleotides, the CDR3 is TGTGCCGGACATAGGGACACTGAAGCTTTCTTT. This sequence encodes CAGHRDTEAFF.

The genes are TRBV12-3 or TRBV12-4 and TRBJ2-7; D call uncertain. Trimming took 6 bases from V and 7 from J, leaving 7 bases between them. The CDR3 covers 10 residues. The CDR3 DNA is TGTGCCAGCAGCCCCAGAGAGCAGTACTTC. Its protein is CASSPREQYF.

J is TRBJ2-1 and V is TRBV29-1; 8 positions match TRBD2. Germline CDR1 is SQVTM and CDR2 is ANQGSEA. With 4 bases clipped from V and 6 bases from J, the junction kept 5 bases outside the gene matches. The CDR3 loop spans 13 amino acids. The CDR3, as DNA: TGCAGCGTTGTAGGCGGGAGGTTCAATGAGCAGTTCTTC. Translating it yields CSVVGGRFNEQFF.

The V call is TRBV27, the J call TRBJ1-5, with TRBD1 matching over 7 bases. Germline CDR1 and CDR2: MNHEY and SMNVEV (reference sequence). J was trimmed by 4 bases and V by 3 bases; bases with no gene match: 3. The CDR3 has 14 amino acids. CDR3 DNA sequence: TGTGCCAGCAGTTTGAACAGGGGAAATCAGCCCCAGCATTTT. Residues: CASSLNRGNQPQHF.

V and J are TRBV3-1 (or the pseudogene TRBV3-2) and TRBJ2-3, with D unclear. V was trimmed by 0 bases and J by 7 bases, leaving 2 bases between them. CDR3 length: 11 amino acids. Per the germline V gene, CDR1 is LGHDT and CDR2 is YNNKEL (reference sequence). CDR3 in amino acids: CASSQDYTQYF. For the CDR3, the DNA is TGTGCCAGCAGCCAAGACTATACGCAGTATTTT.

This chain links TRBV30 with TRBJ2-7, with TRBD1 matching over 8 bases. Germline lookup yields CDR1 GTSNPN and CDR2 SVGIG (reference sequence). V lost 3 bases and J lost 4; bases outside the gene matches: 8. This CDR3 region has 14 residues. Here the CDR3 DNA reads TGTGCCTGGAGAGACCAGGGGGCCCAGTACGAGCAGTACTTC. Amino acid sequence: CAWRDQGAQYEQYF.

The gene calls are TRBV5-1 and TRBJ2-7; D remains ambiguous. Trimming took 0 bases from V and 7 from J, leaving 14 bases between them. The germline V gene has CDR1 SGHRS and CDR2 YFSETQ. This CDR3 region has 14 residues. Here the CDR3 DNA reads TGCGCCAGCAGCTTGGCCGGGTCGATTAGAGAGCAGTACTTC. It specifies CASSLAGSIREQYF.

The genes are TRBV7-9 and TRBJ2-1, with 9 bases aligning to TRBD2. V lost 5 bases to trimming and J lost 7 bases; unmatched junction nucleotides: 9. Germline V gives CDR1 SEHNR, CDR2 FQNEAQ (reference sequence). The CDR3 runs 15 residues. DNA for the CDR3: TGTGCCAGCAGCCGAGCGGGGGGCCTTTGGAATGAGCAGTTCTTC. Translating it yields CASSRAGGLWNEQFF.

This clone was detected only a few times. The V gene is TRBV9, the J gene TRBJ2-7; 10 bases fit TRBD2. Trimming took 3 bases from V and 5 from J; bases not matched to a gene: 5. CDR3 length: 14 residues. Germline-derived CDR1 and CDR2 are SGDLS and YYNGEE. CDR3 sequence (DNA): TGTGCCAGCAGCGAAGCGGGGGGGCTCCACGAGCAGTACTTC. It yields the protein CASSEAGGLHEQYF.

The rearrangement joins TRBV6-6 to TRBJ2-1, with D unresolved. CDR3 length: 11 amino acids. Trimming cost V 0 bases and J 8 bases, with 2 bases left between them. Germline V lookup: CDR1 MNHNY, CDR2 SVGAGI (reference sequence). This CDR3 reads CASSYSDEQFF. In DNA, the CDR3 is TGTGCCAGCAGTTACTCCGATGAGCAGTTCTTC.

The chain carries TRBV6-5 and TRBJ2-5; TRBD2 aligns across 8 bases. Looked up from germline, CDR1 is MNHEY and CDR2 is SVGAGI. This CDR3 spans 13 amino acids. Trimming at V came to 5 bases and at J to 10 bases, leaving 9 bases not matched to a gene. CDR3 sequence: CASSQTAGVGQYF. CDR3 DNA: TGTGCCAGCAGTCAAACAGCGGGGGTGGGCCAGTACTTC.

The chain carries TRBV7-7 and TRBJ2-7, with 10 positions matching TRBD1. Germline V CDR1 and CDR2: SSHAT, FNYEAQ (reference sequence). CDR3 length: 15 amino acids. The junction had 4 bases not matched to a gene; V was cut back by 5 bases and J by 0 bases. CDR3 loop: CASSPGQGSSYEQYF. Written as DNA, the CDR3 is TGTGCCAGCAGCCCGGGACAGGGGAGCTCCTACGAGCAGTACTTC.

The genes are TRBV4-1 and TRBJ2-2; the D gene is possibly TRBD2 (6 bases). CDR1 and CDR2 from the germline V gene are MGHRA and YSYEKL. There are 17 residues in the CDR3. V shed 0 bases and J shed 6 bases, with 17 bases lying between them. CDR3 sequence: CASSQDPRRRRAGELFF. The CDR3 nucleotides are TGCGCCAGCAGCCAAGACCCTCGGCGGCGGAGGGCCGGGGAGCTGTTTTTT.

The V gene is TRBV11-2, the J gene TRBJ1-1; D remains ambiguous. Trimming left V 8 bases short and J 0 bases short, with 16 bases between. The length of the CDR3 is 15 residues. CDR1 is SGHAT and CDR2 is FQNNGV in the germline V gene. The CDR3 DNA follows: TGTGCCAGCGCAGGCAGGCGCGGGGTGAACACTGAAGCTTTCTTT. Translating gives CASAGRRGVNTEAFF. Supplemented by reference TRBV11-2 and TRBJ1-1, the full variable domain reads EAGVAQSPRYKIIEKRQSVAFWCNPISGHATLYWYQQILGQGPKLLIQFQNNGVVDDSQLPKDRFSAERLKGVDSTLKIQPAKLEDSAVYLCASAGRRGVNTEAFFGQGTRLTVV.

The rearrangement joins TRBV19 to TRBJ2-5; the D gene is possibly TRBD1 (7 bases). Germline CDR1 reads LNHDA; CDR2 reads SQIVND (reference sequence). This CDR3 has 14 amino acids. V was shortened by 5 bases and J by 5 bases, with 15 bases between the two germline ends. CDR3 sequence reads: CASSPGGSEETQYF. In DNA, the CDR3 is TGTGCCAGTAGTCCAGGGGGGTCCGAGGAGACCCAGTACTTC.

There are many counts of this clone. V and J are TRBV5-1 and TRBJ2-2, with TRBD1 matching 7 bases. Germline V lookup: CDR1 SGHRS, CDR2 YFSETQ. The CDR3 is 15 amino acids. J lost 5 bases, V lost 2 bases, and 6 bases had no gene match. CDR3 residues: CASSLDRAGTGELFF. Written as DNA, the CDR3 is TGCGCCAGCAGCTTAGACAGGGCAGGGACCGGGGAGCTGTTTTTT.

The V call is TRBV16, the J call TRBJ2-7, with D perhaps matching TRBD2 (5 bases). Germline V gene lookup returns CDR1 KGHSY and CDR2 FQNENV. This CDR3 is built from 15 residues. Trimming removed 1 base from V and 2 bases from J, with 12 bases in between. The CDR3 nucleotides read TGTGCCAGCAGCCAATTGGGAGCCAGCGCCTACGAGCAGTACTTC. Protein sequence: CASSQLGASAYEQYF.

This clone has at least ten counts. The rearrangement links TRBV5-6 to TRBJ1-4; 7 positions agree with TRBD1. The germline CDR1 and CDR2 sequences are SGHDT and YYEEEE. This CDR3 spans 16 amino acids. V lost 4 bases to trimming and J lost 7 bases; unmatched junction nucleotides: 13. The DNA of the CDR3 is TGTGCCAGCAGCCCCGCAGGGGAGGCAGGGGGTGAAAAACTGTTTTTT. Translated: CASSPAGEAGGEKLFF.

The rearrangement uses TRBV7-2 and TRBJ2-1, with 7 positions matching TRBD2. The ends lost 4 bases at V and 1 base at J; junction bases unmatched: 13. Germline CDR1 is SGHTA and CDR2 is FQGNSA. The CDR3 length is 18 residues. This chain's CDR3 is CASSSPGGLVGSYNEQFF. In DNA form, the CDR3 reads TGTGCCAGCAGCTCCCCTGGCGGACTAGTTGGATCCTACAATGAGCAGTTCTTC.

The chain uses TRBV11-3 and TRBJ2-7; 9 positions match TRBD2. The CDR3 loop spans 14 amino acids. J was trimmed by 5 bases and V by 5 bases; bases with no gene match: 7. Germline lookup yields CDR1 SGHNT and CDR2 YENEEA. The CDR3 DNA sequence: TGTGCCAGCAGCCGGGGACTAGCCCCTGACGAGCAGTACTTC. Protein product: CASSRGLAPDEQYF.

The chain recombines TRBV6-5 with TRBJ1-2; 7 bases agree with TRBD1. Germline-derived CDR1 and CDR2 are MNHEY and SVGAGI. With V trimmed by 6 bases and J by 0 bases, 7 bases remained unmatched. The CDR3 loop spans 15 amino acids. The CDR3 coding sequence is TGTGCCAGCAGGAGACCGGGACAGTCTAACTATGGCTACACCTTC. Its translation is CASRRPGQSNYGYTF.

The chain joins TRBV2 to TRBJ1-5, with TRBD1 matching over 8 bases. Germline trimming cut 5 bases from V and 4 bases from J; bases unmatched to any gene: 7. This CDR3 contains 15 residues. Germline CDR1 SNHLY, CDR2 FYNNEI. The CDR3, as DNA: TGTGCCAGCAGTTTGGGACAGGCATTAAATCAGCCCCAGCATTTT. Translating it yields CASSLGQALNQPQHF.

The V call is TRBV30, the J call TRBJ2-4; TRBD1 matches 7 bases. This CDR3 comprises 16 residues. The V and J ends lost 0 bases and 1 base, in that order; junction bases with no gene match: 6. Germline V lookup: CDR1 GTSNPN, CDR2 SVGIG (reference sequence). The CDR3 nucleotides are TGTGCCTGGAGTGTACTTGGCAGGGGGGCCAAAAACATTCAGTACTTC. It encodes CAWSVLGRGAKNIQYF.